The entry that follows covers one T cell receptor beta chain sequence. This table comes from immunoSEQ multiplex PCR, and its TCRdb copy is limited to in-frame clones, with some not included. Among a few million clones listed, approximately 95% were seen once. This entry comes from a study of shared clonotypes between healthy human individuals. In germline, CDR1 is SNHLY, CDR2 FYNNEI. The CDR3 spans 12 residues. V lost 1 base and J 14 bases, leaving 12 bases between the germline ends. The clonotype comes from a man aged 18 to 29 in good health. The chain recombines TRBV2 with TRBJ2-1, with D possibly being TRBD1 (5 bases). The sequencing sample was made of naive CD4+ T cells sorted from blood. Subset reported: CD45RA+ positively selected. CDR3 amino acids: CASSEEQDGKFF. The CDR3 region has the DNA TGTGCCAGCAGTGAAGAACAGGATGGGAAGTTCTTC.